These 20 T cell receptor beta chains originate from one sample sequenced in a study of PD-L1 blockade in urothelial cancer. As for time point: pretreatment peripheral blood. The assay was immunoSEQ multiplex PCR, and TCRdb's table has in-frame clones only and misses some. The sample comprises 70,000 to 95,000 clones, around 89% of which are singletons, and around 1% rests with the top ten. The source was PBMCs, collected around atezolizumab (anti-PD-L1) treatment. The receptors stem from a woman over 75 with urothelial cancer.

V is TRBV30 and J is TRBJ2-1; D possibly corresponds to TRBD2 (5 bases). Deletions cut 0 bases from V and 8 bases from J, with 14 bases between. The length of the CDR3 is 14 residues. Germline V gene data show CDR1 as GTSNPN and CDR2 as SVGIG (reference sequence). The CDR3 spells CAWSVLVIWDEQFF. Written as DNA, the CDR3 is TGTGCCTGGAGTGTACTAGTTATATGGGATGAGCAGTTCTTC.

The chain combines TRBV9 with TRBJ2-7, with TRBD2 matching over 8 bases. The germline V gene encodes CDR1 SGDLS and CDR2 YYNGEE. CDR3 size: 15 residues. The V and J ends lost 6 bases and 1 base, in that order; junction bases with no gene match: 9. CDR3 loop: CASNGGDGSSYEQYF. As DNA, the CDR3 is TGTGCCAGCAACGGGGGGGACGGATCTTCCTACGAGCAGTACTTC.

In this sample, this clone turned up a few times. The chain employs TRBV27 and TRBJ1-3; no reliable D call. This CDR3 is 12 amino acids long. CDR1 is MNHEY and CDR2 is SMNVEV in the germline V gene (reference sequence). V was shortened by 8 bases and J by 2 bases, with 7 bases between the two germline ends. CDR3 protein: CASGPTGNTIYF. The CDR3 nucleotides read TGTGCCAGCGGCCCAACTGGAAACACCATATATTTT.

The V gene is TRBV5-6, the J gene TRBJ2-4; 10 bases are shared with TRBD1. Germline V lookup: CDR1 SGHDT, CDR2 YYEEEE. This CDR3 spans 14 amino acids. V shed 3 bases, J shed 6 bases, and the junction held 3 bases outside the gene matches. The CDR3 spells CASSYRTGGNIQYF. CDR3 bases: TGTGCCAGCAGCTATCGGACAGGGGGAAACATTCAGTACTTC.

This clone was detected only once. The rearrangement uses TRBV28 and TRBJ2-3; 9 bases align to TRBD2. The V and J ends lost 7 bases and 4 bases, in that order; junction bases with no gene match: 6. This CDR3 has 14 residues. Per the germline V gene, CDR1 is MDHEN and CDR2 is SYDVKM. CDR3 nucleotide sequence: TGTGCCAGCATCACAGGCGGGGGGGCAGATACGCAGTATTTT. Protein product: CASITGGGADTQYF.

This clone was counted at least ten times. The chain couples TRBV7-9 to TRBJ2-5; 11 bases match TRBD2. The CDR3 consists of 17 residues. Per germline, CDR1 SEHNR and CDR2 FQNEAQ (reference sequence). V trimming: 5 bases; J trimming: 5 bases; junction bases outside the gene matches: 13. The CDR3 region is CASSPRTSGFSGETQYF. CDR3 nucleotide sequence: TGTGCCAGCAGCCCCCGGACTAGCGGGTTCTCCGGGGAGACCCAGTACTTC.

V is TRBV28 and J is TRBJ1-1; D is unclear. The V gene lost 1 base and the J gene lost 1 base, with 7 bases spanning the gap. The CDR3 is 14 amino acids. Germline CDR1 MDHEN, CDR2 SYDVKM. CDR3 sequence: CASSLLSGNTEAFF. CDR3 DNA sequence: TGTGCCAGCAGTTTATTGAGTGGGAACACTGAAGCTTTCTTT.

The count of this clone is one. This sequence joins TRBV7-6 and TRBJ1-1, with 11 bases aligning to TRBD1. CDR3 length: 16 amino acids. V shed 4 bases, J shed 2 bases, and the junction held 6 bases outside the gene matches. Germline V gene data show CDR1 as SGHVS and CDR2 as FNYEAQ. CDR3 region: CASSWQGTGGNTEAFF. In DNA, the CDR3 is TGTGCCAGCAGCTGGCAGGGGACAGGGGGAAACACTGAAGCTTTCTTT.

This rearrangement joins TRBV28 to TRBJ2-5; D is perhaps TRBD2 (6 bases). With 5 bases removed from V and 1 base from J, the gap between germline ends came to 14 bases. From germline, CDR1 is MDHEN and CDR2 SYDVKM. The CDR3 contains 15 residues. The CDR3 nucleotides read TGTGCCAGCAGTCCCGCCTCTAGCGCCCAAGAGACCCAGTACTTC. Protein sequence: CASSPASSAQETQYF.

CDR3: CASTRIEGEKLFF. CDR3 DNA sequence: TGTGCCAGCACCCGGATAGAGGGTGAAAAACTGTTTTTT. The J gene is TRBJ1-4, the V gene TRBV2; D unclear. CDR1 and CDR2 (germline): SNHLY, FYNNEI. Trimming took off 7 bases at V and 7 bases at J, with 13 bases between the two ends. This CDR3 has 13 residues. The full variable domain, in which reference TRBV2 and TRBJ1-4 provide the parts outside the CDR3, is EPEVTQTPSHQVTQMGQEVILRCVPISNHLYFYWYRQILGQKVEFLVSFYNNEISEKSEIFDDQFSVERPDGSNFTLKIRSTKLEDSAMYFCASTRIEGEKLFFGSGTQLSVL.

Only one count was recorded for this clone. V gene TRBV5-1 combines with J gene TRBJ2-1, with 12 bases fitting TRBD2. With V trimmed by 3 bases and J by 4 bases, 8 bases remained unmatched. Germline loops: CDR1 SGHRS, CDR2 YFSETQ. The CDR3 covers 17 residues. The CDR3: CASSSNGLAGIYNEQFF. CDR3 in DNA: TGCGCCAGCAGCTCCAATGGACTAGCGGGAATATACAATGAGCAGTTCTTC.

The sample holds one count of this clone. The genes are TRBV5-1 and TRBJ2-1, with TRBD2 identical over 12 bases. Germline assignment: CDR1 SGHRS and CDR2 YFSETQ. The ends lost 1 base at V and 7 bases at J; junction bases unmatched: 6. The CDR3 totals 16 residues. Written as DNA, the CDR3 is TGCGCCAGCAGCTTGACACTAGCGGGAGGTGGGAATGAGCAGTTCTTC. As protein: CASSLTLAGGGNEQFF.

The V gene is TRBV7-6, the J gene TRBJ1-3, with D possibly matching TRBD1 (6 bases). This CDR3 is 14 amino acids long. Trimming cost V 5 bases and J 0 bases, with 8 bases left between them. Germline loops: CDR1 SGHVS, CDR2 FNYEAQ. In DNA, the CDR3 is TGTGCCAGCAGCACAGGGATCTCTGGAAACACCATATATTTT. Protein product: CASSTGISGNTIYF.

The chain has TRBV10-3 and TRBJ2-1, with 9 bases matching TRBD2. The CDR3 runs to 15 residues. V gave up 0 bases and J gave up 7 bases; unmatched junction bases: 4. CDR1 is ENHRY and CDR2 is SYGVKD in the germline V gene. The CDR3 sequence is CAISESLAGSNEQFF. CDR3 bases: TGTGCCATCAGTGAGTCCCTAGCGGGAAGTAATGAGCAGTTCTTC.

The chain couples TRBV5-1 to TRBJ2-4; the D is unclear. Germline V gives CDR1 SGHRS, CDR2 YFSETQ. Trimming shortened V by 3 bases and J by 8 bases, and 9 bases separated the two germline ends. This CDR3 comprises 12 residues. CDR3 region: CASSSGTDIQYF. The CDR3 DNA follows: TGCGCCAGCAGCTCAGGAACGGACATTCAGTACTTC.

The chain couples TRBV19 to TRBJ2-7; 7 bases are shared with TRBD1. The CDR3 consists of 15 residues. Germline trimming cut 4 bases from V and 3 bases from J; bases unmatched to any gene: 9. Germline V CDR1 and CDR2: LNHDA, SQIVND (reference sequence). DNA of the CDR3: TGTGCCAGTAGTAGGTTGCCAGGGGGAAGCTACGAGCAGTACTTC. Its translation is CASSRLPGGSYEQYF.

This chain connects TRBV19 to TRBJ1-3; 7 positions match TRBD1. The CDR3 is 14 amino acids. Trimming removed 5 bases from V and 3 bases from J; junction bases left unmatched: 4. Germline values: CDR1 LNHDA, CDR2 SQIVND (reference sequence). The CDR3 nucleotides are TGTGCCAGTAGTGCGGACAGGTTTGGAAACACCATATATTTT. Translation: CASSADRFGNTIYF.

The chain is built from TRBV11-2 and TRBJ2-2; TRBD2 agrees at 7 bases. There are 16 residues in the CDR3. Germline trimming cut 1 base from V and 5 bases from J; bases unmatched to any gene: 7. Germline CDR1 SGHAT, CDR2 FQNNGV. The DNA for the CDR3 is TGTGCCAGCAGCTTAGTTACGGGAGGCAGTACCGGGGAGCTGTTTTTT. This gives the protein CASSLVTGGSTGELFF.

The V and J genes are TRBV6-1 and TRBJ2-3; TRBD1 matches 7 bases. CDR1 and CDR2 (germline): MNHNS, SASEGT. V was clipped by 1 base and J by 2 bases; unmatched bases: 3. CDR3 length: 15 amino acids. The CDR3 protein is CASSEGTGPTDTQYF. DNA of the CDR3: TGTGCCAGCAGTGAAGGGACAGGACCCACAGATACGCAGTATTTT.

This chain connects TRBV28 to TRBJ2-7; 10 bases are shared with TRBD2. The CDR3 has 16 residues. Germline V gene sequence: CDR1 MDHEN, CDR2 SYDVKM. The V and J ends lost 7 bases and 3 bases, in that order; junction bases with no gene match: 12. CDR3 in DNA: TGTGCCAGCACCTGGGGAGCGGGAGGGCCTTTCTACGAGCAGTACTTC. Translating it yields CASTWGAGGPFYEQYF.